Listed here is a single T cell receptor beta chain. Its antigen has not been determined. The input lacks base qualities; no much larger clone sits a single base away. The library came from PCR. TCR sequencing of DNA from cultured CD4+ T cells used the Oncomine TCR Beta short-read assay at the Johns Hopkins FTIC core. Genomic DNA was extracted from the cultured CD4+ T cells with the QIAamp micro DNA kit. The Oncomine TCR Beta libraries from cultured CD4+ T cells were pooled using unique dual indexes and then sequenced on an Illumina iSeq 100. For the original study's pipeline: Non-productive sequences were removed, and CDR3s not starting with C, not ending with F or W, or shorter than 7 amino acids were discarded. Antigen-specific clonotypes were identified with the MANAFEST web application by comparing peptide-stimulated wells with reference and other culture wells. An FDR below 0.05, an odds ratio above 5, and a productive frequency above 0.1% in at least two of three replicate wells were required for clones to be considered positive. A clonotype was classed as cross-reactive if the clonotype showed significant expansion both in SARS-CoV-2 spike wells and in at least one common cold coronavirus spike condition. Using R version 3.6.1, CDR3 homology was evaluated through Levenshtein distances (stringdist) along with unrooted phylogenetic trees (ape). TCRdb applied fastp at Q25 and MiXCR to the public reads, then kept only in-frame beta chains. Each record represents a unique CDR3 protein, reported with the most common genes and DNA among its rows. TCRdb, not the authors, supplied the V and J calls. The sample includes about 21,000 distinct CDR3 sequences, with about 38% observed a single time. The leading ten clones occupy roughly 5% of the sample.

This specimen comes from a study of vaccination and CD4 T cells after COVID-19 (dated 2022 in TCRdb). Looking at the study overall: Convalescent patients had a positive SARS-CoV-2 result on nasal swab PCR, and of these patients, 8 or 9 had mild disease and one had severe disease. In the convalescent cohort there were six males and four females, among whom were two Hispanic individuals, seven Caucasians, two Asians and one multiracial person. Each participant got two doses of either the Pfizer-BioNTech BNT162b2 vaccine (n=8) or the Moderna mRNA-1273 vaccine (n=2). Post-COVID blood samples from convalescent patients were collected a median of about 110 days after diagnosis, with a range of 35 to 161 days. Post-vaccine blood samples were taken a median of roughly 75 days after the second vaccine dose, with a range of 14 to 241 days. For stimulating the cultures, overlapping spike peptide pools were used, derived from SARS-CoV-2 as well as from the common cold coronaviruses HCoV-NL63, HCoV-OC43 and HCoV-229E. In control cultures, a CEFX viral epitope pool was used as positive control, an HIV-1 Nef peptide pool was used as negative control, or no peptide was added. In 10 COVID-19 convalescent patients and a handful of infection-naive healthy vaccine recipients, the spike-specific CD4+ TCR repertoire before mRNA vaccination was compared with the repertoire after mRNA vaccination. Study-wide conclusions, independent of this receptor: Of the vaccine-specific clones in convalescent patients, 304 of 307, or nearly all, reacted only to SARS-CoV-2 spike and did not cross-react with common cold coronaviruses. The number of convalescent patients in the study was relatively small, and the study did not examine early timepoints following natural infection. Among the post-vaccine SARS-CoV-2-reactive clones in convalescent patients, a median about 87% showed up only after vaccination, which suggests vaccine-specific priming. The median count of SARS-CoV-2-reactive clonotypes went up from 20 to 25 after infection to approximately 40 after vaccination, although the change was not significant.

In the paper's terms, the treatment or condition label means: approximately nine-day PBMC culture with coronavirus spike peptide pools or control peptides (ViraFEST assay). The ViraFEST assay, used in the study, expanded antigen-specific T cells with peptide pools and then identified the expanded clonotypes through TCR sequencing. Positive SARS-CoV-2 PCR tests in the convalescent patients dated from March to December 2020, before Alpha, Beta and Delta variants emerged in the United States. PBMCs were cultured at about 2 million per well in IMDM supplemented with roughly 5% human AB serum and about 10 IU/ml IL-2, with around 10 ug/ml peptide pools added. Half of the culture medium was replaced with fresh IL-2-containing medium on days 3 and 7. CD4+ T cells were isolated after roughly 9 days of culture through negative selection using the EasySep CD4+ T cell isolation kit. Ficoll-Paque Plus gradient centrifugation was used to isolate PBMCs from whole blood, and the isolated PBMCs were then either used fresh or cryopreserved at -140C. Triplicate wells were generally used for each culture condition.

Between the V and J ends, shortened by 5 bases and 3 bases respectively, the junction contains 17 bases. The CDR3, cysteine through phenylalanine, is 15 amino acids long. Only CDR3 DNA remains: 45 bases, in frame from the first base. CDR1 is given as SGHDT and CDR2 as YYEEEE, both from the germline V gene. The TCR sequence derives from a human donor who had recovered from COVID-19. This sequence uses TRBV5-6 and TRBJ1-2; the D segment cannot be called with confidence. The sample here was CD4+ T cells from blood, cultured in vitro, taken before SARS-CoV-2 vaccination. The DNA sequence is as follows: TGTGCCAGCAGAAGAGGATCTCCTCGGGACTATGGCTACACCTTC. Translated, it gives CASRRGSPRDYGYTF.